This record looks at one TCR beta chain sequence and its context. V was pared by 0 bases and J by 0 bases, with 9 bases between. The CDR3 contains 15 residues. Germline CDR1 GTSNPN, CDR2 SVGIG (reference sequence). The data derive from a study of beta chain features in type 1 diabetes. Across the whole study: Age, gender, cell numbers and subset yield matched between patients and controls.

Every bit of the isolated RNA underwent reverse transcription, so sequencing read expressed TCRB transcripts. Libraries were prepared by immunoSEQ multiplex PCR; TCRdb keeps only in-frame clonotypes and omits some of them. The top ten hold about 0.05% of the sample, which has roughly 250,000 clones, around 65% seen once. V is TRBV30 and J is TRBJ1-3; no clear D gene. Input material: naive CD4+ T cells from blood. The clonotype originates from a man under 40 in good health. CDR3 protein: CAWSVLLSSGNTIYF. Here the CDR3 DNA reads TGTGCCTGGAGTGTACTCTTGAGCTCTGGAAACACCATATATTTT.